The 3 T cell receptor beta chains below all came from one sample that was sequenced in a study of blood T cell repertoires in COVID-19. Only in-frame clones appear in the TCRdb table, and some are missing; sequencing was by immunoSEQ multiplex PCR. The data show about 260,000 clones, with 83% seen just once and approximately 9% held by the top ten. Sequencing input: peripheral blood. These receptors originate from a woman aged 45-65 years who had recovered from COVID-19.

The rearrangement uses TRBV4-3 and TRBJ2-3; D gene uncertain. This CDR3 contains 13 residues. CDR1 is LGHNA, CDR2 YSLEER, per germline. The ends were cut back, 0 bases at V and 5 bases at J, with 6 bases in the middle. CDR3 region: CASSQELIDTQYF. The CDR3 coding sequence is TGCGCCAGCAGCCAAGAACTCATAGATACGCAGTATTTT.

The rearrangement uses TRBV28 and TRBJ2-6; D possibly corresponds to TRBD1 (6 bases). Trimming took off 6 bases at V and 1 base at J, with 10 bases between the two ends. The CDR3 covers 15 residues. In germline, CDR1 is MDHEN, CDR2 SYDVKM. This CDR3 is CASSPQGSGANVLTF. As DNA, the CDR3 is TGTGCCAGCAGCCCGCAGGGGTCTGGGGCCAACGTCCTGACTTTC.

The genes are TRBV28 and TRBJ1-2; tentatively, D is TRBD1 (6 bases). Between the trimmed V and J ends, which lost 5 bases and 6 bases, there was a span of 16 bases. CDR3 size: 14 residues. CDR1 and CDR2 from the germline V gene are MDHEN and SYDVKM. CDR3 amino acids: CASSNSRGLNGYTF. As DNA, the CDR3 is TGTGCCAGCAGTAATTCCAGGGGCCTAAATGGCTACACCTTC.